The T cell receptor (beta chain) described here comes from a study of blood T cell repertoires in COVID-19. Measured with immunoSEQ multiplex PCR; TCRdb has only the in-frame clones, and not every one. The sample comprises about 290,000 clones, around 85% of which are singletons, and less than 4.5% rests with the top ten. This clone turned up a few times. The CDR3 is 15 residues long. The germline gives CDR1 KGHSH, CDR2 LQKENI. V trimming: 3 bases; J trimming: 6 bases; junction bases outside the gene matches: 10. This TCR was recovered from a woman between 45 and 65 years old with active or convalescent COVID-19. The source material was peripheral blood. V and J are TRBV18 and TRBJ2-7; TRBD2 matches at 8 bases. The CDR3 coding sequence is TGTGCCAGCTCACCGCGGACTAGCCCGACAACCGAGCAGTACTTC. Residues: CASSPRTSPTTEQYF. Filled out from reference TRBV18 and TRBJ2-7, the complete variable domain reads NAGVMQNPRHLVRRRGQEARLRCSPMKGHSHVYWYRQLPEEGLKFMVYLQKENIIDESGMPKERFSAEFPKEGPSILRIQQVVRGDSAAYFCASSPRTSPTTEQYFGPGTRLTVT.